This is a list of T cell receptor beta chains from one sample in a study of blood T cell repertoires in COVID-19. This table comes from immunoSEQ multiplex PCR, and its TCRdb copy is limited to in-frame clones, with some not included. The table includes 75,000 to 80,000 clones, about 87% detected once. Sequenced: peripheral blood. Receptor source: a human donor in a cohort sampled during active COVID-19. CDR3s leave out the opening cysteine and the closing phenylalanine or tryptophan. The size field is filled for only some rows; it gives once, few, many or a size class.

J | size | V | CDR3
TRBJ2-1 | . | TRBV9 | ASSAAGLPYNEQF
TRBJ2-1 | . | TRBV5-1 | ASSLARGDNEQF
TRBJ1-4 | . | TRBV5-8 | ASSFGTVRKLF
TRBJ1-4 | . | TRBV6-6 | ASSYRARGEKLF
TRBJ2-1 | once | TRBV7-8 | ASSLRTSDYYNEQF
TRBJ1-1 | . | TRBV18 | ASSPQSQGEAF
TRBJ1-5 | . | TRBV7-9 | ASSLDSSSNQPQH
TRBJ2-1 | . | TRBV18 | ASSPASGSYNEQF
TRBJ2-7 | . | TRBV19 | ASSIAGTSGGFYEQY
TRBJ1-2 | . | TRBV19 | ASSIQGDYGYT
TRBJ1-2 | . | TRBV3-1/TRBV3-2 | ASSRRQGRYGYT
TRBJ2-7 | . | TRBV19 | ASRDSPATYEQY
TRBJ2-1 | . | TRBV5-1 | ASSPRVAELSYNEQF
TRBJ2-3 | . | TRBV5-1 | ASSLDNGVATDTQY
TRBJ2-1 | . | TRBV7-3 | ASSLTTGSYNEQF
TRBJ1-5 | . | TRBV28 | ASRETGENQPQH
TRBJ1-4 | . | TRBV2 | ASSLNEKLF
TRBJ2-1 | . | TRBV20-1 | SASPGTGAGAYNEQF
TRBJ1-1 | . | TRBV18 | ASSLQGRTEAF
TRBJ1-5 | . | TRBV28 | ASSQIRVGGQPQH